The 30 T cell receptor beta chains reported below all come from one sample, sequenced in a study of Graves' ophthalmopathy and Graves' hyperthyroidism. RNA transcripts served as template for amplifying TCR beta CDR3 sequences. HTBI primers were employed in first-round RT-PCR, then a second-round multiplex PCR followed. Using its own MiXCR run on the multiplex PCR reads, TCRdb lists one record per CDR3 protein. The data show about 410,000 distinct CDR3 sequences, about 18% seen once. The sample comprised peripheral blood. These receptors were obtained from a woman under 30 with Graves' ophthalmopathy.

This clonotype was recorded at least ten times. The CDR3 bases are TGTGCCACCAGGGAACTAGCGGGAGTCTCCTACGAGCAGTACTTC. This sequence encodes CATRELAGVSYEQYF. The chain uses TRBV27 and TRBJ2-7; 11 bases fit TRBD2. Trimming at V came to 10 bases and at J to 0 bases, leaving 8 bases not matched to a gene. Germline V gives CDR1 MNHEY, CDR2 SMNVEV (reference sequence). The CDR3 has 15 residues.

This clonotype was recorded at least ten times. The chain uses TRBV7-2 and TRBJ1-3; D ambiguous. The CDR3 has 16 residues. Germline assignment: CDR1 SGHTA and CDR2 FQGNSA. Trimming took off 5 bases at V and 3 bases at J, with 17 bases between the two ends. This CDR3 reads CASSPTKRHFGNTIYF. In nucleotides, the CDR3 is TGTGCCAGCAGCCCTACAAAGAGACACTTTGGAAACACCATATATTTT.

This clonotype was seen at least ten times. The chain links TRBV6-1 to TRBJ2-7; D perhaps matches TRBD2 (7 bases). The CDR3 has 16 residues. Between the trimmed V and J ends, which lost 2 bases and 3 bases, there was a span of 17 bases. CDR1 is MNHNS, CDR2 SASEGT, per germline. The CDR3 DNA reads TGTGCCAGCAGTGAAAGGGGGGGGGATAGAAGCTACGAGCAGTACTTC. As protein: CASSERGGDRSYEQYF.

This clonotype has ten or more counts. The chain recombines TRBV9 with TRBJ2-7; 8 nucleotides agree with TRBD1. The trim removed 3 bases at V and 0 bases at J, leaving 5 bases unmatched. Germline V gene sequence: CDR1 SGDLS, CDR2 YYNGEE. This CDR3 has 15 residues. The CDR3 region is CASSASGTGSYEQYF. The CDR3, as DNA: TGTGCCAGCAGCGCCTCCGGGACAGGCTCCTACGAGCAGTACTTC.

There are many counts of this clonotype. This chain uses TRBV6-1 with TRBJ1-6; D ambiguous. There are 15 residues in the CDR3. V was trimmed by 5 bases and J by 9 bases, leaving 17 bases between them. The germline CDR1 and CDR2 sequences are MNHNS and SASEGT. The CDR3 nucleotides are TGTGCCAGCAGTCGCGCCCCCTTACCAGGTTCACCCCTCCACTTT. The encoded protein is CASSRAPLPGSPLHF.

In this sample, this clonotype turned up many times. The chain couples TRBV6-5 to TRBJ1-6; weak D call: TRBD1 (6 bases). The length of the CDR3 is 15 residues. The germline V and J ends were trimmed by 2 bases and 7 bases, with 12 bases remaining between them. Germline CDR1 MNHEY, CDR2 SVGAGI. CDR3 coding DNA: TGTGCCAGCAGTTACAGTGGGGGCGACAATTCACCCCTCCACTTT. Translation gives CASSYSGGDNSPLHF.

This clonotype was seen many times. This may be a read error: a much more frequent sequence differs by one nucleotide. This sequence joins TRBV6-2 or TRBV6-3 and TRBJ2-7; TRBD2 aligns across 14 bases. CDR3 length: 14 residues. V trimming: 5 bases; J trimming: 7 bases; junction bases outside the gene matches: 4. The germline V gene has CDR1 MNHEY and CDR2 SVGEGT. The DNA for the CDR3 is TGTGCCAGCAGTGGGGGACTAGCGGGAGTGGAGCAGTACTTC. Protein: CASSGGLAGVEQYF.

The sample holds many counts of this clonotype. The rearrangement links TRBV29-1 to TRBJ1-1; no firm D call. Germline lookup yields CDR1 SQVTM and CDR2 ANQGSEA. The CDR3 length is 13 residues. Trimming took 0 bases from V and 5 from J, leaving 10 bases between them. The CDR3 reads CSVEEAGGTEAFF. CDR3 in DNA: TGCAGCGTTGAAGAAGCAGGAGGGACTGAAGCTTTCTTT.

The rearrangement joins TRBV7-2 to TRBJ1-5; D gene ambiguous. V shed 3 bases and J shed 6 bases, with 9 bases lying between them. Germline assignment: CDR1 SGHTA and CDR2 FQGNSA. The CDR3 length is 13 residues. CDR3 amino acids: CASSFGSLQPQHF. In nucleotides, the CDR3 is TGTGCCAGCAGCTTTGGCAGTCTTCAGCCCCAGCATTTT. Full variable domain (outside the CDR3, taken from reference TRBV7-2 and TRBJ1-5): GAGVSQSPSNKVTEKGKDVELRCDPISGHTALYWYRQSLGQGLEFLIYFQGNSAPDKSGLPSDRFSAERTGGSVSTLTIQRTQQEDSAVYLCASSFGSLQPQHFGDGTRLSIL.

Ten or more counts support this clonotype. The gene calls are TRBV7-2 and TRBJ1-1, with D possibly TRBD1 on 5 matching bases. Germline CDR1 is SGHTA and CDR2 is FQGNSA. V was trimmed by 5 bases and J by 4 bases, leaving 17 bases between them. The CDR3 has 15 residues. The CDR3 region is CASSPSPGPGTEAFF. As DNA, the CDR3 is TGTGCCAGCAGCCCTTCGCCGGGGCCTGGCACTGAAGCTTTCTTT. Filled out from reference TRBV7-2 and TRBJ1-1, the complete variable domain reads GAGVSQSPSNKVTEKGKDVELRCDPISGHTALYWYRQSLGQGLEFLIYFQGNSAPDKSGLPSDRFSAERTGGSVSTLTIQRTQQEDSAVYLCASSPSPGPGTEAFFGQGTRLTVV.

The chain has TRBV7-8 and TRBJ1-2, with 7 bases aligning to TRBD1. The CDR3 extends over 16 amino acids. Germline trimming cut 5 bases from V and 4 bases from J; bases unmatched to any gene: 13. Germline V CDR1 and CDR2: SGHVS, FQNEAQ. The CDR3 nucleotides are TGTGCCAGCAGCCCTAGGAGCAGGGGGGACTTCTATGGCTACACCTTC. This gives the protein CASSPRSRGDFYGYTF.

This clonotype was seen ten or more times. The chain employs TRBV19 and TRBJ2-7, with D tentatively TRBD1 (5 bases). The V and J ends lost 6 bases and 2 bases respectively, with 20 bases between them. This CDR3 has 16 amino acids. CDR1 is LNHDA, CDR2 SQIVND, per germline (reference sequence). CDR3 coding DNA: TGTGCCAGTAGCCTTCTTGTAGGGGCCACTACCTACGAGCAGTACTTC. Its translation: CASSLLVGATTYEQYF. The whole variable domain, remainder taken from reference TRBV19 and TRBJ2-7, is DGGITQSPKYLFRKEGQNVTLSCEQNLNHDAMYWYRQDPGQGLRLIYYSQIVNDFQKGDIAEGYSVSREKKESFPLTVTSAQKNPTAFYLCASSLLVGATTYEQYFGPGTRLTVT.

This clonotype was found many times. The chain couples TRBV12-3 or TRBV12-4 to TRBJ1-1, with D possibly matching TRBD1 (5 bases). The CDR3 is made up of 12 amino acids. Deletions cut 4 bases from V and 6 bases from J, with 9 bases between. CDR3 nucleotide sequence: TGTGCCAGCAGTTCCAGGGAATCTGAAGCTTTCTTT. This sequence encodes CASSSRESEAFF.

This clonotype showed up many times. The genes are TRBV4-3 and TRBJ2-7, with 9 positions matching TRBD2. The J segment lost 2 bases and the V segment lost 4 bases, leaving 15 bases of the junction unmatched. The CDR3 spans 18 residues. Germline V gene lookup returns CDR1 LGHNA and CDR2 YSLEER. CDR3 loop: CASSRSSGLAGVTYEQYF. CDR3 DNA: TGCGCCAGCAGCCGAAGTTCGGGACTAGCTGGGGTTACCTACGAGCAGTACTTC.

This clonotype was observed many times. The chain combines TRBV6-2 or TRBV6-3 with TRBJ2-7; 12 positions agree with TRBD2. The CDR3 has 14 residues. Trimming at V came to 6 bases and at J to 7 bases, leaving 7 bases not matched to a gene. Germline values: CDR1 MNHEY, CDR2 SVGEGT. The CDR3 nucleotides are TGTGCCAGCAGCCAGGCTAGCGGGAGGGAAGAGCAGTACTTC. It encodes CASSQASGREEQYF.

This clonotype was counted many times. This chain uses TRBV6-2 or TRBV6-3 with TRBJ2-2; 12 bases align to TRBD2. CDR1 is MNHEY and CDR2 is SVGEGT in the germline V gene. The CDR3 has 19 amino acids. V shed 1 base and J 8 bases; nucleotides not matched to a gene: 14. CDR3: CASSYFPFASGRAEGELFF. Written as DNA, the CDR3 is TGTGCCAGCAGTTACTTCCCCTTCGCTAGCGGGAGGGCCGAGGGGGAGCTGTTTTTT.

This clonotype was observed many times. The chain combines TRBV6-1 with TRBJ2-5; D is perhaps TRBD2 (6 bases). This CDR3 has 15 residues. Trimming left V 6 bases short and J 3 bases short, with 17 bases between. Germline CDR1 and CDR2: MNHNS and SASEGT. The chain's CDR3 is CASSPRGTVEETQYF. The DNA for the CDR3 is TGTGCCAGCAGCCCCCGAGGGACTGTAGAAGAGACCCAGTACTTC.

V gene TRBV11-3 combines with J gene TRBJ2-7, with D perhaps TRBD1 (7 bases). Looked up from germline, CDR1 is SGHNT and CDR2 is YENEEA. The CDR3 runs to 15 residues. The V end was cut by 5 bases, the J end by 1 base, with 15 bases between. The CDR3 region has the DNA TGTGCCAGCAGCCGAGGGGGCGGGGAATCCTACGAGCAGTACTTC. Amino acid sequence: CASSRGGGESYEQYF.

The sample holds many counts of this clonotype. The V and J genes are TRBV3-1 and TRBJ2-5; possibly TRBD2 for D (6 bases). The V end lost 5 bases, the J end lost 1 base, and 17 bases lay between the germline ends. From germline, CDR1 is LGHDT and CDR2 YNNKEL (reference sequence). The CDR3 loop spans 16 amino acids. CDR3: CASSLGRLALQETQYF. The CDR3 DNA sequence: TGTGCCAGCAGCTTAGGGAGGTTAGCGCTCCAAGAGACCCAGTACTTC.

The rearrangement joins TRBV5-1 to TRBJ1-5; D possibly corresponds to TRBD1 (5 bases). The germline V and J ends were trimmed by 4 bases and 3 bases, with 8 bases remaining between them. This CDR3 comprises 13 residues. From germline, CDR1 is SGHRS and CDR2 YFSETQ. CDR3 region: CASSQGDNQPQHF. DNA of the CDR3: TGCGCCAGCAGCCAGGGTGACAATCAGCCCCAGCATTTT.

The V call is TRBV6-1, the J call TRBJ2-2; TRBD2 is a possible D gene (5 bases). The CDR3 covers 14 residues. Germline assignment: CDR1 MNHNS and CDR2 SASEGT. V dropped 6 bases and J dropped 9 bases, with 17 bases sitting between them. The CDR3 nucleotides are TGTGCCAGCAGGGAGGACTCTTCCCACCGGGAGCTGTTTTTT. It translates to CASREDSSHRELFF.

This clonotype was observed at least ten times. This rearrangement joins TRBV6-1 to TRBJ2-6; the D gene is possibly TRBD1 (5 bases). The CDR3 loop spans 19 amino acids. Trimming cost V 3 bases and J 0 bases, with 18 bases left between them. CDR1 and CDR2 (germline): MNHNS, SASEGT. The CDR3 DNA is TGTGCCAGCAGTGAGAGTGCAGGGCGTGCTGGCTCTGGGGCCAACGTCCTGACTTTC. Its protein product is CASSESAGRAGSGANVLTF.

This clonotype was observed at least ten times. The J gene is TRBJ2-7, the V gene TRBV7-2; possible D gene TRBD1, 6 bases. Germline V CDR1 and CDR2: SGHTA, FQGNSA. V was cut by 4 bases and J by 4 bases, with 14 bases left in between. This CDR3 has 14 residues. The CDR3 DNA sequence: TGTGCCAGCAGCTCGCCGGGACAACTATACGAGCAGTACTTC. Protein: CASSSPGQLYEQYF. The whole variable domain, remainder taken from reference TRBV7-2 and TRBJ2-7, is GAGVSQSPSNKVTEKGKDVELRCDPISGHTALYWYRQSLGQGLEFLIYFQGNSAPDKSGLPSDRFSAERTGGSVSTLTIQRTQQEDSAVYLCASSSPGQLYEQYFGPGTRLTVT.

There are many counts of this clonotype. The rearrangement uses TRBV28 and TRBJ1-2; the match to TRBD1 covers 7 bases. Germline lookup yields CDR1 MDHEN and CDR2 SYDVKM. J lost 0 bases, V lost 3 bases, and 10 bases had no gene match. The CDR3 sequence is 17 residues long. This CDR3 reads CASSFPRGQGANYGYTF. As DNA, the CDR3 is TGTGCCAGCAGTTTCCCTCGTGGGCAGGGGGCTAACTATGGCTACACCTTC.

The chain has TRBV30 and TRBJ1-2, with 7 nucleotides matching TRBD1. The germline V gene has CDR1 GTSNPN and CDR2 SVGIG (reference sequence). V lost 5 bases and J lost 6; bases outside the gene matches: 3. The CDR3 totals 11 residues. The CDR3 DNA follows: TGTGCCTGGGGGCAGGGGGATGGCTACACCTTC. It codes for CAWGQGDGYTF.

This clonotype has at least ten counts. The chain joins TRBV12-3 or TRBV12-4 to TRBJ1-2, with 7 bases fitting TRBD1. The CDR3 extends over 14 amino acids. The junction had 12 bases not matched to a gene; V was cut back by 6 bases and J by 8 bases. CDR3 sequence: CASRDRTDGKGYTF. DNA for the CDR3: TGTGCCAGCAGGGACAGGACAGATGGCAAGGGCTACACCTTC.

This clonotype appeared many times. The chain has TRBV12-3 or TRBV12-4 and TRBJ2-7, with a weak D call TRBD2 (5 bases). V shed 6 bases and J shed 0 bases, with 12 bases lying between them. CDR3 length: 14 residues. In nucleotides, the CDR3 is TGTGCCAGCAGCGTCGGGGTTCCCTCCTACGAGCAGTACTTC. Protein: CASSVGVPSYEQYF.

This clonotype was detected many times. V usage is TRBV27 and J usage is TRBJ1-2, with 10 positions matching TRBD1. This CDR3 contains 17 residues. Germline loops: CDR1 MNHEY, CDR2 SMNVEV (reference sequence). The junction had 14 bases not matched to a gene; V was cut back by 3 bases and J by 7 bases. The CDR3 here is CASSFSLSGQGEFGYTF. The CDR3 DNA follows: TGTGCCAGCAGTTTTTCGCTGTCCGGACAGGGGGAGTTTGGCTACACCTTC.

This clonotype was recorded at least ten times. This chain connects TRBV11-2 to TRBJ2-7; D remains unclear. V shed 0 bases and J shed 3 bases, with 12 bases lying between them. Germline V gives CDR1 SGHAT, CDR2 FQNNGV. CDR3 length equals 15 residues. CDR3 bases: TGTGCCAGCAGCTTAGAAGGCGAGAGGTTCTACGAGCAGTACTTC. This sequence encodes CASSLEGERFYEQYF.

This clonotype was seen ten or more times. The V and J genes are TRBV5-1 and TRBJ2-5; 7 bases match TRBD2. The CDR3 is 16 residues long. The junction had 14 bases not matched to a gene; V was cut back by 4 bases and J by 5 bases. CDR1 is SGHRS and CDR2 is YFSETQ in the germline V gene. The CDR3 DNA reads TGCGCCAGCAGCCCGCGGGGTAGCGGGCTCGGCGAGACCCAGTACTTC. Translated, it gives CASSPRGSGLGETQYF.